This T cell receptor (beta chain) stems from a study of cytomegalovirus exposure and HLA in healthy donors. Findings of the study overall: Most subjects' HLA-A and HLA-B alleles were reportedly predicted from TCR beta sequences. Later work associated roughly 17,000 TCR beta sequences with HLA alleles at 0.05 false discovery rate.

PCR used 60 Vbeta primers and 13 Jbeta primers. Here immunoSEQ multiplex PCR was the method, and the copy in TCRdb shows in-frame clones only, minus some. The data contain approximately 88,000 clones, approximately 80% of them singletons. CDR3 size: 15 residues. Trimming removed 6 bases from V and 3 bases from J; junction bases left unmatched: 10. Germline CDR1 and CDR2: MNHEY and SMNVEV (reference sequence). With regard to this clone: The antigen is not known.

Material: PBMCs. The genes are TRBV27 and TRBJ1-1, with 7 bases identical to TRBD1. This TCR was recovered from a man younger than 35 in good health and CMV-seronegative. The CDR3 region has the DNA TGTGCCAGCAGGTTGTTGACAGGGTTGGACACTGAAGCTTTCTTT. Its protein is CASRLLTGLDTEAFF.